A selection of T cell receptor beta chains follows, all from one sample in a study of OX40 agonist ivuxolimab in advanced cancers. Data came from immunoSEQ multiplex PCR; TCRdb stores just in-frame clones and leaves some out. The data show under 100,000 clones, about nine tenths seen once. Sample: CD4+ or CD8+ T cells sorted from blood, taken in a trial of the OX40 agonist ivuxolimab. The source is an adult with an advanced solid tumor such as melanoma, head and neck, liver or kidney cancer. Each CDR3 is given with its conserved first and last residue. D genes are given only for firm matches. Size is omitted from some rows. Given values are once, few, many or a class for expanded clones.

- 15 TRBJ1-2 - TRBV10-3 CAISDVGVDDYGYTF TGTGCCATCAGTGATGTAGGGGTGGATGACTATGGCTACACCTTC
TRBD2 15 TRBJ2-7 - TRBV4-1 CASSQAGGLPYEQYF TGCGCCAGCAGCCAAGCGGGGGGACTACCCTACGAGCAGTACTTC
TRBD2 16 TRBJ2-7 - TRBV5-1 CASSLVAGDPSYEQYF TGCGCCAGCAGCTTGGTCGCGGGGGATCCCTCCTACGAGCAGTACTTC
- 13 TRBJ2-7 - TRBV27 CASSLAGTYEQYF TGTGCCAGCAGTTTAGCGGGGACCTACGAGCAGTACTTC
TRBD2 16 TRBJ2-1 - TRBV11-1 CASSSDGTSEYNEQFF TGTGCCAGCAGCTCGGATGGGACTAGCGAATACAATGAGCAGTTCTTC
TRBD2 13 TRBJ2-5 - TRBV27 CASSLFGGETQYF TGTGCCAGCAGTTTATTCGGGGGGGAGACCCAGTACTTC
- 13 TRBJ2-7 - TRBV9 CASSPQGSYEQYF TGTGCCAGCAGCCCTCAGGGCTCTTACGAGCAGTACTTC
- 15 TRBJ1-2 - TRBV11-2 CASSLESGPHYGYTF TGTGCCAGCAGCTTAGAGTCAGGGCCGCACTATGGCTACACCTTC
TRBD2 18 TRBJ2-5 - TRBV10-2 CASSESVVAGGFRETQYF TGCGCCAGCAGTGAGTCTGTCGTAGCGGGGGGGTTTCGAGAGACCCAGTACTTC
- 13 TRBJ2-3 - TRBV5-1 CASSYLSTDTQYF TGCGCCAGCAGCTATCTCTCCACAGATACGCAGTATTTT
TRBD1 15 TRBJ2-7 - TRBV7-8 CASSLPGQGGDEQYF TGTGCCAGCAGCCTACCGGGACAGGGGGGCGACGAGCAGTACTTC
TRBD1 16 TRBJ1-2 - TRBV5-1 CASSLGDREVDYGYTF TGCGCCAGCAGCTTGGGGGACAGGGAAGTGGACTATGGCTACACCTTC
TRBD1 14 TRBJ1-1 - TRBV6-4 CASSTGQENTEAFF TGTGCCAGCAGTACGGGACAGGAGAACACTGAAGCTTTCTTT
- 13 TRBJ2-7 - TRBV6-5 CASSYSDYPEQYF TGTGCCAGCAGTTACTCGGACTATCCCGAGCAGTACTTC
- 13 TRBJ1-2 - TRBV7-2 CASSLDSNYGYTF TGTGCCAGCAGCTTGGACAGCAACTATGGCTACACCTTC
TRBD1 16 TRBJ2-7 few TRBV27 CASSLGGGTGTHEQYF TGTGCCAGCAGTTTGGGGGGCGGGACAGGGACACACGAGCAGTACTTC
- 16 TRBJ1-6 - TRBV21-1 CASSKGGTADNSPLHF TGTGCCAGCAGCAAAGGCGGGACAGCGGATAATTCACCCCTCCACTTT